Shown below are 30 T cell receptor beta chains from a single sample sequenced in a study of blood T cell repertoires in COVID-19 (dated by TCRdb to 2018 to 2021). Library preparation employed the immunoSEQ multiplex PCR assay. What TCRdb holds here is the immuneACCESS table cut down to in-frame rearrangements. Part of the clones is not present; checked against another copy, under half of the missing clones reflect an unresolved V gene, and the others are unexplained. In all, the sample holds under 450,000 clones, and about 91% of those were seen once. 1.5% to 1.8% of the sample comes from the top ten. Sequencing input: peripheral blood. These receptors all come from a woman aged 35 to 49 with COVID-19, enrolled during active disease.

A few counts support this clone. J is TRBJ1-5 and V is TRBV28; TRBD1 aligns across 9 bases. CDR1 is MDHEN, CDR2 SYDVKM, per germline. Trimming cost V 5 bases and J 7 bases; bases outside gene matches: 6. The CDR3 runs to 14 residues. The CDR3 sequence is CASSAQGARQPQHF. The CDR3 coding sequence is TGTGCCAGCAGTGCACAGGGGGCAAGGCAGCCCCAGCATTTT.

This clone appeared a single time. The V and J genes are TRBV25-1 and TRBJ2-5, with 9 nucleotides matching TRBD2. Germline V gives CDR1 MGHDK, CDR2 SYGVNS. This CDR3 has 16 residues. Unmatched junction bases numbered 2, after V lost 0 bases and J lost 0 bases. The CDR3 DNA reads as TGTGCCAGCAGTGAATATCGCGGGAGGGACCAAGAGACCCAGTACTTC. Its protein product is CASSEYRGRDQETQYF.

The chain has TRBV27 and TRBJ2-3; the match to TRBD2 covers 7 bases. V was clipped by 6 bases and J by 11 bases; unmatched bases: 11. The CDR3 loop spans 13 amino acids. CDR1 is MNHEY, CDR2 SMNVEV, per germline (reference sequence). The CDR3 DNA is TGTGCCAGCAGACCCTGGCCCGGCGGGGGGCAGTATTTT. It yields the protein CASRPWPGGGQYF.

This clone turned up a few times. The genes are TRBV6-2 or TRBV6-3 and TRBJ2-7; 8 bases align to TRBD2. With V trimmed by 0 bases and J by 2 bases, 6 bases remained unmatched. CDR1 is MNHEY, CDR2 SVGEGT, per germline. The CDR3 runs to 16 residues. Written as DNA, the CDR3 is TGTGCCAGCAGTTACTCGAGGCTAGCGGGTACCTACGAGCAGTACTTC. This gives the protein CASSYSRLAGTYEQYF.

Only a few counts were recorded for this clone. The chain's CDR3 is CASSYPPGQGGSYEQYF. CDR3 nucleotide sequence: TGTGCCAGCAGTTACCCGCCGGGACAGGGGGGCTCCTACGAGCAGTACTTC. This sequence joins TRBV6-2 or TRBV6-3 and TRBJ2-7, with 11 positions matching TRBD1. The germline gives CDR1 MNHEY, CDR2 SVGEGT. The CDR3 loop spans 17 amino acids. V was clipped by 2 bases and J by 0 bases; unmatched bases: 6.

This clone was seen a few times. The CDR3 region has the DNA TGTGCCAGCAGCCATCCCGGGACAGATGGCTACACCTTC. Amino acid sequence: CASSHPGTDGYTF. J is TRBJ1-2 and V is TRBV5-4; 7 bases are a match to TRBD1. The J segment lost 6 bases and the V segment lost 4 bases, leaving 6 bases of the junction unmatched. The CDR3 is made up of 13 amino acids. CDR1 and CDR2 (germline): SGHNT, YYREEE (reference sequence).

This chain uses TRBV7-9 with TRBJ2-5; TRBD2 agrees at 7 bases. This CDR3 is 14 amino acids long. The germline CDR1 and CDR2 sequences are SEHNR and FQNEAQ (reference sequence). V trimming: 3 bases; J trimming: 5 bases; junction bases outside the gene matches: 6. The CDR3 DNA reads as TGTGCCAGCAGCTTCGGGACTACGGGGGAGACCCAGTACTTC. This gives the protein CASSFGTTGETQYF.

The rearrangement joins TRBV30 to TRBJ1-1; the D is unclear. There are 13 residues in the CDR3. Germline V CDR1 and CDR2: GTSNPN, SVGIG (reference sequence). V was shortened by 2 bases and J by 4 bases, with 11 bases between the two germline ends. The chain's CDR3 is CAWSREFLTEAFF. CDR3 nucleotide sequence: TGTGCCTGGAGTAGGGAGTTCCTCACTGAAGCTTTCTTT.

The chain carries TRBV11-2 and TRBJ1-2; possible D gene TRBD1, 6 bases. Germline V CDR1 and CDR2: SGHAT, FQNNGV. V gave up 5 bases and J gave up 8 bases, with 15 bases separating them. The CDR3 length is 13 residues. The CDR3 DNA reads TGTGCCAGCAGCGAACCAGGGGAATTGGGCTACACCTTC. Translating gives CASSEPGELGYTF.

The genes are TRBV29-1 and TRBJ2-1; TRBD1 matches 9 bases. Trimming at V came to 4 bases and at J to 2 bases, leaving 12 bases not matched to a gene. Germline V gives CDR1 SQVTM, CDR2 ANQGSEA. CDR3 size: 17 residues. The CDR3 DNA reads TGCAGCGTTGTTGGGGGCTGGACAGGGGACACCTACAATGAGCAGTTCTTC. It is translated as CSVVGGWTGDTYNEQFF.

The chain uses TRBV19 and TRBJ1-4; 8 nucleotides agree with TRBD1. This CDR3 is 14 amino acids long. CDR1 is LNHDA and CDR2 is SQIVND in the germline V gene (reference sequence). The V gene end was trimmed by 5 bases and the J gene end by 8 bases; junction bases not matched to a gene: 7. The CDR3 sequence: CASSEDREGEKLFF. CDR3 bases: TGTGCCAGTAGTGAGGACAGGGAAGGCGAAAAACTGTTTTTT. The full variable domain, its missing parts supplied by reference TRBV19 and TRBJ1-4, is DGGITQSPKYLFRKEGQNVTLSCEQNLNHDAMYWYRQDPGQGLRLIYYSQIVNDFQKGDIAEGYSVSREKKESFPLTVTSAQKNPTAFYLCASSEDREGEKLFFGSGTQLSVL.

V is TRBV7-8 and J is TRBJ2-1, with 7 bases identical to TRBD2. This CDR3 spans 16 amino acids. V lost 2 bases and J lost 4; bases outside the gene matches: 8. Looked up from germline, CDR1 is SGHVS and CDR2 is FQNEAQ. The CDR3 is CASSLRSGTIYNEQFF. For the CDR3, the DNA is TGTGCCAGCAGCTTAAGGTCTGGGACTATTTACAATGAGCAGTTCTTC. Drawing the rest from reference TRBV7-8 and TRBJ2-1, the complete variable domain is GAGVSQSPRYKVAKRGQDVALRCDPISGHVSLFWYQQALGQGPEFLTYFQNEAQLDKSGLPSDRFFAERPEGSVSTLKIQRTQQEDSAVYLCASSLRSGTIYNEQFFGPGTRLTVL.

The rearrangement joins TRBV9 to TRBJ1-1; the D is unclear. The CDR3 spans 14 residues. The germline V gene has CDR1 SGDLS and CDR2 YYNGEE. Trimming took 1 base from V and 6 from J, leaving 13 bases between them. CDR3 sequence: CASSVRSTEAEAFF. CDR3 bases: TGTGCCAGCAGCGTAAGAAGTACGGAGGCTGAAGCTTTCTTT.

The table lists this clone with a count of one. The chain links TRBV6-2 or TRBV6-3 to TRBJ2-1; D is perhaps TRBD2 (6 bases). Germline V gene sequence: CDR1 MNHEY, CDR2 SVGEGT. Trimming shortened V by 5 bases and J by 4 bases, and 9 bases separated the two germline ends. The CDR3 sequence is 13 residues long. CDR3 amino acids: CASSGDSYNEQFF. Here the CDR3 DNA reads TGTGCCAGCAGTGGGGACTCGTACAATGAGCAGTTCTTC.

The table lists this clone with a count of one. This chain joins TRBV7-9 and TRBJ1-5, with a possible D match to TRBD1 (6 bases). This CDR3 spans 12 amino acids. Germline V lookup: CDR1 SEHNR, CDR2 FQNEAQ (reference sequence). V lost 5 bases and J 5 bases, leaving 7 bases between the germline ends. CDR3 region: CASSAGDQPQHF. CDR3 nucleotides: TGTGCCAGCAGCGCAGGGGATCAGCCCCAGCATTTT.

The V and J genes are TRBV7-8 and TRBJ2-1, with a tentative D call TRBD2 (5 bases). V was cut by 5 bases and J by 7 bases, with 9 bases left in between. The length of the CDR3 is 12 residues. Germline CDR1 SGHVS, CDR2 FQNEAQ. The CDR3 DNA reads as TGTGCCAGCAGCCCACGGAGGAATGAGCAGTTCTTC. Amino acid sequence: CASSPRRNEQFF. Supplemented by reference TRBV7-8 and TRBJ2-1, the full variable domain reads GAGVSQSPRYKVAKRGQDVALRCDPISGHVSLFWYQQALGQGPEFLTYFQNEAQLDKSGLPSDRFFAERPEGSVSTLKIQRTQQEDSAVYLCASSPRRNEQFFGPGTRLTVL.

The chain is built from TRBV28 and TRBJ2-5; 13 positions agree with TRBD2. This CDR3 has 18 amino acids. Germline trimming cut 5 bases from V and 2 bases from J; bases unmatched to any gene: 11. In germline, CDR1 is MDHEN, CDR2 SYDVKM. CDR3: CASSADPGTSGVQETQYF. The CDR3 DNA reads as TGTGCCAGCAGTGCTGATCCCGGGACTAGCGGGGTTCAAGAGACCCAGTACTTC.

The gene calls are TRBV6-4 and TRBJ1-2; TRBD1 might be the D (5 bases). Germline-derived CDR1 and CDR2 are MRHNA and SNTAGT. V lost 6 bases and J lost 8, with 19 bases in between. There are 14 residues in the CDR3. Here the CDR3 DNA reads TGTGCCAGCAGGCCGTCGGGGCGCGCGGGGGGCTACACCTTC. Amino acid sequence: CASRPSGRAGGYTF.

The chain carries TRBV20-1 and TRBJ2-1; 7 bases are shared with TRBD2. The CDR3 loop spans 11 amino acids. Germline CDR1 and CDR2: DFQATT and SNEGSKA (reference sequence). With V trimmed by 3 bases and J by 14 bases, 7 bases remained unmatched. CDR3 sequence: CSASDGLGEFF. For the CDR3, the DNA is TGCAGTGCTAGTGATGGACTAGGGGAGTTCTTC.

The chain carries TRBV5-1 and TRBJ1-3; D is unresolved. Trimming took 1 base from V and 2 from J, leaving 7 bases between them. The germline V gene has CDR1 SGHRS and CDR2 YFSETQ. The CDR3 has 14 residues. DNA of the CDR3: TGCGCCAGCAGCTTGACAGAAACTGGAAACACCATATATTTT. Amino acids: CASSLTETGNTIYF.

V and J are TRBV6-5 and TRBJ1-1; TRBD1 might be the D (6 bases). Germline lookup yields CDR1 MNHEY and CDR2 SVGAGI. CDR3 size: 12 residues. Trimming cost V 7 bases and J 10 bases, with 16 bases left between them. Here the CDR3 reads CASTEGGQGAFF. CDR3 nucleotides: TGTGCCAGCACCGAGGGGGGGCAAGGAGCTTTCTTT.

This clone was recorded only once. The chain employs TRBV5-1 and TRBJ1-3; the D gene is possibly TRBD1 (5 bases). Trimming cost V 0 bases and J 2 bases, with 12 bases left between them. The CDR3 extends over 16 amino acids. CDR1 and CDR2 (germline): SGHRS, YFSETQ. CDR3 amino acids: CASSLGGQQTGNTIYF. CDR3 coding DNA: TGCGCCAGCAGCTTGGGGGGCCAGCAGACTGGAAACACCATATATTTT.

CDR3 sequence: CASSLGVGGADYGYTF. CDR3 coding DNA: TGTGCCAGCAGCTTAGGAGTAGGGGGCGCGGACTATGGCTACACCTTC. This chain links TRBV11-2 with TRBJ1-2; 7 nucleotides match TRBD1. This CDR3 is built from 16 residues. Trimming removed 1 base from V and 3 bases from J; junction bases left unmatched: 8. Per the germline V gene, CDR1 is SGHAT and CDR2 is FQNNGV.

V gene TRBV9 combines with J gene TRBJ1-6, with unresolved D. The CDR3 loop spans 13 amino acids. The V gene's germline CDR1 is SGDLS and CDR2 YYNGEE. The germline V and J ends were trimmed by 0 bases and 4 bases, with 2 bases remaining between them. The CDR3 sequence: CASSVAYNSPLHF. As DNA, the CDR3 is TGTGCCAGCAGCGTAGCGTATAATTCACCCCTCCACTTT. Full variable domain (missing parts from reference TRBV9 and TRBJ1-6): DSGVTQTPKHLITATGQRVTLRCSPRSGDLSVYWYQQSLDQGLQFLIQYYNGEERAKGNILERFSAQQFPDLHSELNLSSLELGDSALYFCASSVAYNSPLHFGNGTRLTVT.

The CDR3 sequence: CASSYPARETQYF. CDR3 in DNA: TGTGCCAGCAGTTACCCCGCTAGGGAGACCCAGTACTTC. The chain combines TRBV6-2 or TRBV6-3 with TRBJ2-5, with D unclear. The V end lost 2 bases, the J end lost 5 bases, and 9 bases lay between the germline ends. Per the germline V gene, CDR1 is MNHEY and CDR2 is SVGEGT. This CDR3 contains 13 residues.

This chain connects TRBV28 to TRBJ1-2, with 7 positions matching TRBD1. The CDR3 consists of 13 residues. V trimming: 5 bases; J trimming: 5 bases; junction bases outside the gene matches: 5. CDR1 and CDR2 (germline): MDHEN, SYDVKM. The CDR3 loop reads CASSTQGSYGYTF. The CDR3 nucleotides read TGTGCCAGCAGTACACAGGGGAGTTATGGCTACACCTTC.

This clone was recorded once. V gene TRBV9 combines with J gene TRBJ1-2, with 9 nucleotides matching TRBD1. Germline V gene data show CDR1 as SGDLS and CDR2 as YYNGEE. This CDR3 has 15 residues. The J segment lost 5 bases and the V segment lost 2 bases, leaving 7 bases of the junction unmatched. DNA for the CDR3: TGTGCCAGCAGCGTTCGAACAGGGGGCGCGTATGGCTACACCTTC. Its translation is CASSVRTGGAYGYTF.

This clone showed up just a few times. The chain combines TRBV5-6 with TRBJ1-1, with D uncertain. CDR3 length: 14 amino acids. In germline, CDR1 is SGHDT, CDR2 YYEEEE. V gave up 7 bases and J gave up 2 bases, with 15 bases separating them. The CDR3 region is CASSAQRENTEAFF. The CDR3 nucleotides are TGTGCCAGCTCTGCCCAGAGGGAAAACACTGAAGCTTTCTTT.

The table lists this clone with a count of one. The chain is built from TRBV19 and TRBJ1-5, with D possibly matching TRBD1 (6 bases). The CDR3 contains 14 residues. Germline assignment: CDR1 LNHDA and CDR2 SQIVND (reference sequence). V dropped 5 bases and J dropped 7 bases, with 15 bases sitting between them. CDR3 sequence reads: CASSPPNRDQPQHF. The DNA for the CDR3 is TGTGCCAGTAGTCCGCCAAACAGGGACCAGCCCCAGCATTTT.

The V and J genes are TRBV7-2 and TRBJ1-3, with D unclear. Germline CDR1 SGHTA, CDR2 FQGNSA. This CDR3 region has 15 residues. Trimming cost V 5 bases and J 0 bases, with 11 bases left between them. CDR3 residues: CASSPRPSSGNTIYF. CDR3 nucleotide sequence: TGTGCCAGCAGCCCCCGACCTAGCTCTGGAAACACCATATATTTT. The whole variable domain, remainder taken from reference TRBV7-2 and TRBJ1-3, is GAGVSQSPSNKVTEKGKDVELRCDPISGHTALYWYRQSLGQGLEFLIYFQGNSAPDKSGLPSDRFSAERTGGSVSTLTIQRTQQEDSAVYLCASSPRPSSGNTIYFGEGSWLTVV.